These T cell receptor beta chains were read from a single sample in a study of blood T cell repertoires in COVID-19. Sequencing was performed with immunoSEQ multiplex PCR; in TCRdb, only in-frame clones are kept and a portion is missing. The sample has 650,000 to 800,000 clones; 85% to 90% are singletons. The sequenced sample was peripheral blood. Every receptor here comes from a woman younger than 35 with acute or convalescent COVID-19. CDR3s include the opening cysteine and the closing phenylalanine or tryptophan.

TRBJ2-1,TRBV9,CASSVVGSGAYNEQFF
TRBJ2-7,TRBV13,CASSPAVMGRPYEQYF
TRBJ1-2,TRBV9,CASSVVAGVGYTF
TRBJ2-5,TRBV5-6,CASSSLGGRETQYF
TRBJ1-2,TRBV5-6,CASSLGPNYGYTF
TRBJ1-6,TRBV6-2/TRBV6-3,CASSKLGSSYNSPLHF
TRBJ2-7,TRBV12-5,CASGLGRVTTYEQYF
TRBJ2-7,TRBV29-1,CSGRGTGSSYEQYF
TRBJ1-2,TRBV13,CASSSTRDREHYGYTF
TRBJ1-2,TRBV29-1,CSVRGPGAGYGYTF
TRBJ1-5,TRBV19,CASSDRVRQPQHF
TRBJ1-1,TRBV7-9,CASSPNPREGTEAFF
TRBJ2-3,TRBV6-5,CASNGRRGGVDTQYF
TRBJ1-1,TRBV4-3,CASSQDYGGNTEAFF
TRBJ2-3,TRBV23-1,CASSQLAGGGTDTQYF
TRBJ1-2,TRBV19,CASSIARYGYTF
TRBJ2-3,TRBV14,CASSPGTSGGRGTDTQYF
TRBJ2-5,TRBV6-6,CASSYSWDIQETQYF
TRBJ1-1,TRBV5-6,CASSGGQGNTEAFF
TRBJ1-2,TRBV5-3,CARSLQTGQGLEGGYTF
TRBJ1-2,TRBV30,CAWLDSGYTF
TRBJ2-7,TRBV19,CASSIRDRGSDEQYF
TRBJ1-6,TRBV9,CASSPRVENSPLHF
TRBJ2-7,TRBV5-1,CASSRREIAGFPSYEQYF
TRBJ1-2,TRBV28,CASRSPSGDHGYTF
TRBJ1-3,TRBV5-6,CASSLKIQGPRGNTIYF
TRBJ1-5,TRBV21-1,CASSTPPRGLGQPQHF